Included here is one T cell receptor (beta chain) sequence, with context. The CDR3 sequence is 11 residues long. The germline V and J ends were trimmed by 6 bases and 3 bases, with 8 bases remaining between them. Germline CDR1 DFQATT, CDR2 SNEGSKA (reference sequence). Sequenced by immunoSEQ multiplex PCR; TCRdb stores in-frame clones only, minus some. Here the sample spans roughly 300,000 clones, more than 70% being singletons. This sample is part of a study of blood T cell repertoires in COVID-19. On the study more broadly: PBMCs, B-cell-depleted T cells, or T cells provided the cDNA or gDNA that made up the material.

The receptor was isolated from a woman in her fifties or sixties with acute or convalescent COVID-19. The chain combines TRBV20-1 with TRBJ1-1; D unresolved. Source material: peripheral blood. CDR3 nucleotides: TGCAGTGCCCACGGGGACACTGAAGCTTTCTTT. Translated, it gives CSAHGDTEAFF.